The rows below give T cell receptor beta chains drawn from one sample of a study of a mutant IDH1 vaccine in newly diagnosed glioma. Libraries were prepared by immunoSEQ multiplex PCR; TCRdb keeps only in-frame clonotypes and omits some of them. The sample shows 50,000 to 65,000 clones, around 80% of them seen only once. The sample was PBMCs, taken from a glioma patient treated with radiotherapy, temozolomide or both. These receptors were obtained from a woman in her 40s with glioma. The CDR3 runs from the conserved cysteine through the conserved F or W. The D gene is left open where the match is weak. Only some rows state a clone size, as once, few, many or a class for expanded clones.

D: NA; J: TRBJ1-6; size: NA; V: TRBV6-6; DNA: TGTGCCAGCAGCCACCTCGGAAATTCACCCCTCCACTTT; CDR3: CASSHLGNSPLHF
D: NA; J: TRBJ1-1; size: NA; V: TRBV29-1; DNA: TGCAGCGTTGAAGCCCACAGGACTGAAGCTTTCTTT; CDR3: CSVEAHRTEAFF
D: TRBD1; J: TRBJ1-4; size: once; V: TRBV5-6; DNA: TGTGCCAGCAGCGTAAGGACAGGGTATTCAGGCCTTAATGAAAAACTGTTTTTT; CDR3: CASSVRTGYSGLNEKLFF
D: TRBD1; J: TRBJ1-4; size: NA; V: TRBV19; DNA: TGTGCCAGTAGTGTATTACCGGGACAGGGCTGGACTAATGAAAAACTGTTTTTT; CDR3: CASSVLPGQGWTNEKLFF
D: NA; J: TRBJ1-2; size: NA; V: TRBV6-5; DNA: TGTGCCAGCAGTTCCGGGACTCCCGGATATATATATGGCTACACCTTC; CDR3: CASSSGTPGYIYGYTF
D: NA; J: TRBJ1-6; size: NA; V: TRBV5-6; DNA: TGTGCCAGCAGCTCCCCGGGGGGAGTGACCCTCCACTTT; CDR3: CASSSPGGVTLHF
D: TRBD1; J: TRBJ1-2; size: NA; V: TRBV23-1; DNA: TGCGCCAGCCCACGGCGGGGACAGGACACTTTTCCCGATGGCTACACCTTC; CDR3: CASPRRGQDTFPDGYTF
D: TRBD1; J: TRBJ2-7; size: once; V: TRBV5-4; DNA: TGTGCCAGCAGGGGAGGACAGGGGGACTACGAGCAGTACTTC; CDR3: CASRGGQGDYEQYF
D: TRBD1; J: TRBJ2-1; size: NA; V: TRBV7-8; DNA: TGTGCCAGCAGCTTAGTACACAGGGGCAACAATGAGCAGTTCTTC; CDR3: CASSLVHRGNNEQFF
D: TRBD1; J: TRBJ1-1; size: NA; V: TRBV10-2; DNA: TGCGCCAGCAAAGGGACAGGGGTAAGCGCTGAAGCTTTCTTT; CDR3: CASKGTGVSAEAFF
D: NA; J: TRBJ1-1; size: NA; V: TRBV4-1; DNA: TGCGCCAGCAGCCAAGGCGAAGGCTACACTGAAGCTTTCTTT; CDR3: CASSQGEGYTEAFF
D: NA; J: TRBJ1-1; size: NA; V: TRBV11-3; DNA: TGTGCCAGCAGTTTGTCTACAGGGAAGACCACTGAAGCTTTCTTT; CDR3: CASSLSTGKTTEAFF
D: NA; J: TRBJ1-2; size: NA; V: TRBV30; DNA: TGTGCCTGGAGAATTGAGGTCGGTTCGTATGGCTACACCTTC; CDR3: CAWRIEVGSYGYTF
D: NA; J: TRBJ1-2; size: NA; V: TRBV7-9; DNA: TGTGCCACCTCACCGCCTTATGGCTACACCTTC; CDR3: CATSPPYGYTF
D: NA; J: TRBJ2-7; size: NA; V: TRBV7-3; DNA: TGTGCCAGCAGCTTACTTGGCGTCGCGGACGAGCAGTACTTC; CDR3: CASSLLGVADEQYF
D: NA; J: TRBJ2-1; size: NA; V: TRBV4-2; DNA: TGTGCCAGCAGCCAAGCGTTAGCCAGACAAAAACGCAATGAGCAGTTCTTC; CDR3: CASSQALARQKRNEQFF
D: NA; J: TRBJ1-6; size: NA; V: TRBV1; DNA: TGCACCAGCAGCCAAGGGACGAGGGGTCCCCTCCACTTT; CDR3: CTSSQGTRGPLHF
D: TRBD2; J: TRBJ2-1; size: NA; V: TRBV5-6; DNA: TGTGCCAGCAAGATAGGGCGGGGGGGCCTGAGGGAGCAGTTCTTC; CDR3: CASKIGRGGLREQFF
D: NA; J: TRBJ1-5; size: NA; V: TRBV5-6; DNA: TGTGCCAGCAGCTCCGACAGAGATCAGCCCCAGCATTTT; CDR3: CASSSDRDQPQHF
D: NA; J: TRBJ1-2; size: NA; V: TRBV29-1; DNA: TGCAGCTGCGCAGATTCCAGAGGCTACACCTTC; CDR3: CSCADSRGYTF
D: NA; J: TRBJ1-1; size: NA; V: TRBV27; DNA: TGTGCCAGCAGTTTCAGTGGGCGTCGAACTGAAGCTTTCTTT; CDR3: CASSFSGRRTEAFF
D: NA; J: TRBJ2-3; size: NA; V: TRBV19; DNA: TGTGCCAGTAGTATAGGTGGCATAGATACGCAGTATTTT; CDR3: CASSIGGIDTQYF
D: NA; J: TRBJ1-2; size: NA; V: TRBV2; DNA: TGTGCCAGCAGTGAGAGGACGAGTGGCTACACCTTC; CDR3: CASSERTSGYTF
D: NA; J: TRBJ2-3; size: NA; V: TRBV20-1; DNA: TGCAGTGCTAGAGAGGGGTATACGCAGTATTTT; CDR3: CSAREGYTQYF
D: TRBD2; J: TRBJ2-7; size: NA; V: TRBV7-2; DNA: TGTGCCAGCAGCCAAAGACTAGCGGGGGCCCTACCTTACGAGCAGTACTTC; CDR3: CASSQRLAGALPYEQYF
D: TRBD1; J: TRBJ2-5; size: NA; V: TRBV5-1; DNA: TGCGCCAGCAGCTTAGGACAGGGGGGGACCATCCAAGAGACCCAGTACTTC; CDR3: CASSLGQGGTIQETQYF
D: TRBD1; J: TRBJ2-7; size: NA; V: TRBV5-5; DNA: TGTGCCAGCAGCTTAGGACAGGGGTACTACGAGCAGTACTTC; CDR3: CASSLGQGYYEQYF
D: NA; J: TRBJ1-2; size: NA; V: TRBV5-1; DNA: TGCGCCAGCAGCACCGCAGGGGTCTTAGGTGGCTACACCTTC; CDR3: CASSTAGVLGGYTF
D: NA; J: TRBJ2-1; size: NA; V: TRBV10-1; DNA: TGCGCCAGCAGTGAGGACCCCCGATGGGAGCAGTTCTTC; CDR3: CASSEDPRWEQFF
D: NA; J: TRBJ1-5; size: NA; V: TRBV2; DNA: TGTGCCAGCAGTGAAGCCCACTGGGATGCGGATCAGCCCCAGCATTTT; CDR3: CASSEAHWDADQPQHF
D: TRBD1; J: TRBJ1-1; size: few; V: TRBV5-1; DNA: TGCGCCAGCAGCTACGGGACAGGGGGAGACACTGAAGCTTTCTTT; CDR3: CASSYGTGGDTEAFF
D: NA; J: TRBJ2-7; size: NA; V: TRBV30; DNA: TGTGCCTGGGGTGGTTTAGGGAATTACGAGCAGTACTTC; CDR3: CAWGGLGNYEQYF
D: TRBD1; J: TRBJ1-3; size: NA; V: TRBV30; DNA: TGTGCCTGGAGTGTTGGGGGACAGGGGGCGACTGGAAACACCATATATTTT; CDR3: CAWSVGGQGATGNTIYF
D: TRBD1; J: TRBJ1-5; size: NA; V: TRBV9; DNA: TGTGCCAGCAGCGACCTAGCCCAGGGGGCAGGTCAGCCCCAGCATTTT; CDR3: CASSDLAQGAGQPQHF
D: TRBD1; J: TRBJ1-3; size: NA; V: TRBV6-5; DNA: TGTGCCAGCAGTTCGGGACAGCGGGCTGGCGGCACCATATATTTT; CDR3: CASSSGQRAGGTIYF
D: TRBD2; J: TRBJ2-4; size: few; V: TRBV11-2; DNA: TGTGCCAGCAGCGCCACTAGCGGGGGGGCCGGGATAAACATTCAGTACTTC; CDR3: CASSATSGGAGINIQYF
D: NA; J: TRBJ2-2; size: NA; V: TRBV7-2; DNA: TGTGCCAGCAGCTTACAGGTCAACACCGGGGAGCTGTTTTTT; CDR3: CASSLQVNTGELFF
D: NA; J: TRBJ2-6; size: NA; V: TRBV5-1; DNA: TGCGCCAGCAGCTTGGTTGTGGGCCCTAGCTCTGGGGCCAACGTCCTGACTTTC; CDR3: CASSLVVGPSSGANVLTF
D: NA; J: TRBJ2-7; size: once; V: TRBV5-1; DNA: TGCGCCAGCAGCCCATTTGAGGGGGGGGTAACCTACGAGCAGTACTTC; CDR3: CASSPFEGGVTYEQYF
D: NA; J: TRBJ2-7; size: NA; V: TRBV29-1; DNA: TGCAGCGGGGGGGAGGATGCGCGGCAGTACTTC; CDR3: CSGGEDARQYF
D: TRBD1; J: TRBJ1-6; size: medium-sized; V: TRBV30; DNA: TGTGCCTGGAGTGTAACAGGGGGTTCACCCCTCCACTTT; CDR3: CAWSVTGGSPLHF
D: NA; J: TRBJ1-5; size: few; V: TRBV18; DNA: TGTGCCAGCTCACGGGTCGGGGGGCAAGGCAATCAGCCCCAGCATTTT; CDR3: CASSRVGGQGNQPQHF
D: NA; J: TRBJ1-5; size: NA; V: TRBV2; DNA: TGTGCCAGCAGTGAGGTCAACAATCAGCCCCAGCATTTT; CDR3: CASSEVNNQPQHF
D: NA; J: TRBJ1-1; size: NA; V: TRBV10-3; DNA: TGTGCCATCAGTGAGTCCGGTCCAGGGTCTGCCGAAGCTTTCTTT; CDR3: CAISESGPGSAEAFF
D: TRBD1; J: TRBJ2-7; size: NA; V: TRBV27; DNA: TGTGCCAGCAGTTTATTGACCGTACCCGGGACAGGGACCTACGAGCAGTACTTC; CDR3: CASSLLTVPGTGTYEQYF
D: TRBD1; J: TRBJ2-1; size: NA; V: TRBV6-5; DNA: TGTGCCAGCAGTTTACAGGGGTCTAATGAGCAGTTCTTC; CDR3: CASSLQGSNEQFF
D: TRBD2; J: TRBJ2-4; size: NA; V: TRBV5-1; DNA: TGCGCCAGCAGCTTGGGGATGAGCGGGGGCGCCAAAAACATTCAGTACTTC; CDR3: CASSLGMSGGAKNIQYF
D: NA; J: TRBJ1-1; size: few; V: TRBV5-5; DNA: TGTGCCAGCAGCTTTAGGGCGGCAGGAATGAACACTGAAGCTTTCTTT; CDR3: CASSFRAAGMNTEAFF
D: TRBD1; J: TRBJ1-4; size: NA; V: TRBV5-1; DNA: TGCGCCAGCAGCCCAACAGGGGGCGATGAAAAACTGTTTTTT; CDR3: CASSPTGGDEKLFF
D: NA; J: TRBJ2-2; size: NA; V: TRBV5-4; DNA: TGTGCCAGCAGCTTCTCCAGGGGGGGGACCGGGGAGCTGTTTTTT; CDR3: CASSFSRGGTGELFF
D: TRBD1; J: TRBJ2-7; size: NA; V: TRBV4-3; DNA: TGCGCCAGCAGCCTCGGACCGGGACAGTTCTACGAGCAGTACTTC; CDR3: CASSLGPGQFYEQYF
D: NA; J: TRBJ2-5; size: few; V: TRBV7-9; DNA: TGTGCCAGCAGTCCACCGACGGGCCTGGGTCAAGAGACCCAGTACTTC; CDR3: CASSPPTGLGQETQYF
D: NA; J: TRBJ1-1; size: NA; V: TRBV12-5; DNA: TGTGCTAGTGGTTTGACCCCAAACACTGAAGCTTTCTTT; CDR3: CASGLTPNTEAFF